This passage covers 3 T cell receptor beta chains from one sample sequenced in a study of cytomegalovirus exposure and HLA in healthy donors. Assay used: immunoSEQ multiplex PCR; TCRdb lists only in-frame clones, some missing. The sample has 150,000 to 200,000 clones; approximately 80% are singletons. The sample was PBMCs. Every receptor here comes from a man under 40 in good health and CMV-seropositive.

The chain carries TRBV9 and TRBJ1-1; tentative D call: TRBD1 (5 bases). The CDR3 covers 15 residues. The V end was cut by 4 bases, the J end by 0 bases, with 13 bases between. Germline CDR1 SGDLS, CDR2 YYNGEE. CDR3 amino acids: CASSTRTDMNTEAFF. In DNA form, the CDR3 reads TGTGCCAGCAGCACTCGGACGGACATGAACACTGAAGCTTTCTTT.

The chain employs TRBV6-5 and TRBJ2-7; no clear D. Germline V lookup: CDR1 MNHEY, CDR2 SVGAGI. This CDR3 has 13 amino acids. Trimming removed 2 bases at V and 3 bases at J, with 8 bases between. Written as DNA, the CDR3 is TGTGCCAGCAGTTACCGAAGAGGCTACGAGCAGTACTTC. Its translation: CASSYRRGYEQYF.

This clone was observed a few times. This chain links TRBV15 with TRBJ1-5, with D uncertain. CDR3 length: 17 residues. The germline gives CDR1 LNHNV, CDR2 YYDKDF (reference sequence). V shed 0 bases and J shed 0 bases, with 12 bases lying between them. This CDR3 reads CATSREPDFYSNQPQHF. DNA of the CDR3: TGTGCCACCAGCAGAGAACCAGACTTTTATAGCAATCAGCCCCAGCATTTT.